This passage covers 4 T cell receptor beta chains from one sample sequenced in a study of beta chain features in type 1 diabetes. The antigens of these receptors remain unknown. Study-wide results and caveats: In every one of the four CD4+ subsets, TCRB CDR3s were moderately but significantly shorter in Type 1 diabetes patients.

Sequenced material consisted of expressed TCRB transcripts (all of the isolated RNA was reverse transcribed). Assay: immunoSEQ multiplex PCR; the TCRdb copy retains only in-frame clones and omits some. Of some 330,000 clones in the sample, around an eighth were seen once. Sequenced sample: naive CD4+ T cells from blood. These receptors all come from a woman in her late teens or twenties with type 1 diabetes.

V is TRBV11-2 and J is TRBJ2-7; TRBD2 matches 12 bases. This CDR3 is built from 17 residues. V shed 2 bases and J 6 bases; nucleotides not matched to a gene: 11. Germline CDR1 SGHAT, CDR2 FQNNGV. In DNA, the CDR3 is TGTGCCAGCAGCTTACTTGGATCTAGGACTAGCGGGGTCGAGCAGTACTTC. It codes for CASSLLGSRTSGVEQYF.

This clone appeared a few times. J is TRBJ1-6 and V is TRBV2; TRBD1 aligns across 7 bases. The J segment lost 7 bases and the V segment lost 8 bases, leaving 8 bases of the junction unmatched. There are 14 residues in the CDR3. The germline gives CDR1 SNHLY, CDR2 FYNNEI. CDR3 DNA: TGTGCCAGCGGGTTAGACAGGGTCAATTCACCCCTCCACTTT. Encoded protein: CASGLDRVNSPLHF. The full variable domain, with the rest looked up from reference TRBV2 and TRBJ1-6, is EPEVTQTPSHQVTQMGQEVILRCVPISNHLYFYWYRQILGQKVEFLVSFYNNEISEKSEIFDDQFSVERPDGSNFTLKIRSTKLEDSAMYFCASGLDRVNSPLHFGNGTRLTVT.

This clone was seen a handful of times. The chain recombines TRBV25-1 with TRBJ1-2; 8 nucleotides line up with TRBD1. CDR1 and CDR2 from the germline V gene are MGHDK and SYGVNS. The CDR3 loop spans 15 amino acids. V lost 3 bases, J lost 4 bases, and 7 bases stayed unmatched. The CDR3 sequence: CASSDPGQALYGYTF. CDR3 DNA sequence: TGTGCCAGCAGTGACCCGGGACAGGCCCTCTATGGCTACACCTTC.

The chain recombines TRBV6-5 with TRBJ1-6, with unresolved D. V gave up 0 bases and J gave up 6 bases, with 9 bases separating them. This CDR3 is built from 15 residues. Germline-derived CDR1 and CDR2 are MNHEY and SVGAGI. The CDR3, as DNA: TGTGCCAGCAGTTACTCGAGGATTAGTAATTCACCCCTCCACTTT. Amino acids: CASSYSRISNSPLHF.